The rows below give T cell receptor beta chains drawn from one sample of a study of cytomegalovirus exposure and HLA in healthy donors. Method: immunoSEQ multiplex PCR; TCRdb's copy keeps in-frame clones and lacks some. The sample lists 200,000 or so clones, roughly 88% occurring once. The specimen sequenced was PBMCs. The receptors derive from a woman in her 30s in good health and CMV-seropositive. Each CDR3 is given with its conserved first and last residue. A D gene is named only where the DNA matches it firmly. Where a row states a size, it is once, few, many or the class of an expanded clone; other rows omit it.

J gene | clone size | D gene | V gene | CDR3 DNA | CDR3 protein
TRBJ2-3 | . | . | TRBV7-9 | TGTGCCAGCAGCTTTCACTTTTCGCGGGACCTACCTCTCACAGATACGCAGTATTTT | CASSFHFSRDLPLTDTQYF
TRBJ1-5 | . | . | TRBV6-5 | TGTGCCAGCAGTTATAACAGGGCTCAGCCCCAGCATTTT | CASSYNRAQPQHF
TRBJ2-7 | . | . | TRBV7-8 | TGTGCCAGCAGCTTCGGGAGCTCCTACGAGCAGTACTTC | CASSFGSSYEQYF
TRBJ2-7 | . | . | TRBV9 | TGTGCCAGCAGCGTCGGCAGGGGACCCTCCTACGAGCAGTACTTC | CASSVGRGPSYEQYF
TRBJ2-7 | . | TRBD1 | TRBV4-1 | TGCGCCAGCAGCACGGATACAGGGGGATACGAGCAGTACTTC | CASSTDTGGYEQYF
TRBJ1-5 | . | . | TRBV28 | TGTGCCAGCAGACTTGAAAAATCTATTCAGCCCCAGCATTTT | CASRLEKSIQPQHF
TRBJ2-7 | . | . | TRBV5-1 | TGCGCCAGCAGCTTGGGGCGGGATAACGAGCAGTACTTC | CASSLGRDNEQYF
TRBJ2-7 | . | . | TRBV10-1 | TGCGCCAGCAGTGGGACACTTAGCTCCTACGAGCAGTACTTC | CASSGTLSSYEQYF
TRBJ2-7 | . | . | TRBV7-7 | TGTGCTAGCAGCTTTGGGACAACCTACGAGCAGTACTTC | CASSFGTTYEQYF
TRBJ2-2 | . | TRBD1 | TRBV5-1 | TGCGCCAGCGACCAGGGGGTTAACACCGGGGAGCTGTTTTTT | CASDQGVNTGELFF
TRBJ1-2 | . | . | TRBV29-1 | TGCAGCGTTGGGAACAGAAATGGCTACACCTTC | CSVGNRNGYTF
TRBJ2-2 | . | . | TRBV19 | TGTGCCAGTAGTATGTACATTACCGGGGAGCTGTTTTTT | CASSMYITGELFF
TRBJ2-7 | . | . | TRBV2 | TGTGCCAGCAGTGAAGCAGGGGTTCGCGAGCAGTACTTC | CASSEAGVREQYF
TRBJ2-1 | . | . | TRBV11-2 | TGTGCCAGCAGCTCCTTAAAGTGGGAGACCTACAATGAGCAGTTCTTC | CASSSLKWETYNEQFF
TRBJ1-2 | . | . | TRBV4-1 | TGCGCCAGCAGCCAGGTGGGGGGGCTCAGCTATGGCTACACCTTC | CASSQVGGLSYGYTF
TRBJ2-3 | . | . | TRBV9 | TGTGCCAGCAGCGTAGAGGGAGCAGATACGCAGTATTTT | CASSVEGADTQYF
TRBJ1-1 | . | . | TRBV9 | TGTGCCAGCAGCGCCGGGGGGAGCCCTGAAGCTTTCTTT | CASSAGGSPEAFF
TRBJ1-1 | few | . | TRBV9 | TGTGCCAGCAGCGCCCGACAGGTTCGCCCTGAAGCTTTCTTT | CASSARQVRPEAFF
TRBJ1-1 | . | TRBD1 | TRBV5-6 | TGTGCCAGCAGCTTAGGGGCAGGGGGCCCGACTGAAGCTTTCTTT | CASSLGAGGPTEAFF
TRBJ1-5 | few | . | TRBV18 | TGTGCCAGCTCACCGACAGGTACTAATCAGCCCCAGCATTTT | CASSPTGTNQPQHF
TRBJ2-7 | . | TRBD1 | TRBV28 | TGTGCCGGTGGACAGGGGGAGGTGGACGAGCAGTACTTC | CAGGQGEVDEQYF
TRBJ2-1 | . | . | TRBV7-9 | TGTGCCAGCAGCTTAGCAGGGACATTCTACAATGAGCAGTTCTTC | CASSLAGTFYNEQFF
TRBJ2-1 | . | . | TRBV6-1 | TGTGCCAGCAGTGAAGGTCCGGGAGAGTTCAATGAGCAGTTCTTC | CASSEGPGEFNEQFF